The 3 T cell receptor beta chains reported below all come from one sample, sequenced in a study of long-term antiretroviral therapy in people with HIV. Researchers ran immunoSEQ v3.0 at survey level. Profiling relied on immunoSEQ multiplex PCR, and the TCRdb table lists in-frame clones only, not all of them. Among fewer than 35,000 clones listed, 75% to 85% were seen once. This sample comprised unsorted PBMCs, obtained about 3.5 years after starting antiretroviral therapy. Receptors were obtained from a man aged 18 to 30 with HIV.

A single count supports this clone. V and J are TRBV28 and TRBJ1-1, with TRBD1 as a possible D gene (5 bases). The CDR3 is 13 amino acids. CDR1 and CDR2 (germline): MDHEN, SYDVKM. Trimming pared 5 bases from V and 2 bases from J, leaving 9 bases between. CDR3 sequence reads: CASSGGLNTEAFF. CDR3 sequence (DNA): TGTGCCAGCAGTGGGGGTTTAAACACTGAAGCTTTCTTT.

This sequence joins TRBV19 and TRBJ2-5; a weak D match, TRBD1 (5 bases). CDR1 and CDR2 from the germline V gene are LNHDA and SQIVND (reference sequence). The V end lost 1 base, the J end lost 0 bases, and 9 bases lay between the germline ends. The length of the CDR3 is 15 residues. CDR3 DNA: TGTGCCAGTAGTATAGGGGTAGGGGACCAAGAGACCCAGTACTTC. Protein product: CASSIGVGDQETQYF.

Comment on this clone: Other DNA sequences in this sample translate to the same CDR3. J is TRBJ2-1 and V is TRBV9; D not certain. The CDR3 loop spans 13 amino acids. V shed 3 bases and J shed 2 bases, with 6 bases lying between them. Looked up from germline, CDR1 is SGDLS and CDR2 is YYNGEE. The CDR3 region has the DNA TGTGCCAGCAGCGGAGGCCCCTACAATGAGCAGTTCTTC. Protein sequence: CASSGGPYNEQFF.